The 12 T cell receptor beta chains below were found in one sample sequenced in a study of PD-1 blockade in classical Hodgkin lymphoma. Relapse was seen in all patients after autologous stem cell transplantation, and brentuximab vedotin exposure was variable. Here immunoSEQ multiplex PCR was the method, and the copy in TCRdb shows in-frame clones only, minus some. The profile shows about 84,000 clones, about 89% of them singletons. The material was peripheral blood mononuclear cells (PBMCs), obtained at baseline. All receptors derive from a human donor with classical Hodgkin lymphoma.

The CDR3 region is CASSPTSVDNEQFF. For the CDR3, the DNA is TGTGCCAGCTCACCGACTAGCGTAGACAATGAGCAGTTCTTC. V gene TRBV18 combines with J gene TRBJ2-1, with 8 bases identical to TRBD2. The germline gives CDR1 KGHSH, CDR2 LQKENI. The CDR3 has 14 amino acids. J lost 5 bases, V lost 3 bases, and 3 bases had no gene match.

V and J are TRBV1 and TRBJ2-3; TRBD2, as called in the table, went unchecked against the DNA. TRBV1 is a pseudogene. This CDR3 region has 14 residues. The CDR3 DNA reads TGCACCGTAATAGCGGGAGAAGGCACAGATACGCAGTATTTT. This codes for CTVIAGEGTDTQYF.

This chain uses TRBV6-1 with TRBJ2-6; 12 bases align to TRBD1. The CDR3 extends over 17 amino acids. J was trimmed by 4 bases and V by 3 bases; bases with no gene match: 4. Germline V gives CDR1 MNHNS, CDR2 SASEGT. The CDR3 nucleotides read TGTGCCAGCAGTGACAGGGACAGGGGGCTCGGGGCCAACGTCCTGACTTTC. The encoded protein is CASSDRDRGLGANVLTF.

CDR3: CASTRDHTSGSYEQYF. CDR3 DNA sequence: TGTGCCAGCACCAGAGACCACACTAGCGGGAGTTACGAGCAGTACTTC. The chain carries TRBV7-2 and TRBJ2-7, with TRBD2 matching over 11 bases. J was trimmed by 4 bases and V by 7 bases; bases with no gene match: 12. Looked up from germline, CDR1 is SGHTA and CDR2 is FQGNSA. The CDR3 has 16 amino acids.

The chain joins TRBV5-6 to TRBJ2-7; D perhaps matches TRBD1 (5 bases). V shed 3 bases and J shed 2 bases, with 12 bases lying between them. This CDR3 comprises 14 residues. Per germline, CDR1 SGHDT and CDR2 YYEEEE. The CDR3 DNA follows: TGTGCCAGCAGCTGGGGCCCTCTCCCCTACGAGCAGTACTTC. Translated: CASSWGPLPYEQYF.

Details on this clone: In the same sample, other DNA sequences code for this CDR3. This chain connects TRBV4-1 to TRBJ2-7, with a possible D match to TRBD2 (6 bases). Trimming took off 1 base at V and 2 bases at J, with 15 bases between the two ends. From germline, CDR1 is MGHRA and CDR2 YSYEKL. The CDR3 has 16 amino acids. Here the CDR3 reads CASSQGVYLATYEQYF. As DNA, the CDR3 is TGCGCCAGCAGCCAAGGGGTGTATCTAGCGACCTACGAGCAGTACTTC.

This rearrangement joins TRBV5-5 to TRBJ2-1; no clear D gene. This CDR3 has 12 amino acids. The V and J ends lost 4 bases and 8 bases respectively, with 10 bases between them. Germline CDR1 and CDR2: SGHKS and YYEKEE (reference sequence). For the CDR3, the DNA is TGTGCCAGCAGCCCAGGTCTAGATGAGCAGTTCTTC. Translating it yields CASSPGLDEQFF.

CDR3 sequence reads: CASSLNPWVEHEGAFF. As DNA, the CDR3 is TGTGCCAGCAGTTTAAATCCTTGGGTGGAGCACGAGGGAGCTTTCTTT. The V and J genes are TRBV28 and TRBJ1-1, with D unclear. CDR3 length: 16 residues. Germline V gives CDR1 MDHEN, CDR2 SYDVKM. Deletions cut 2 bases from V and 10 bases from J, with 23 bases between.

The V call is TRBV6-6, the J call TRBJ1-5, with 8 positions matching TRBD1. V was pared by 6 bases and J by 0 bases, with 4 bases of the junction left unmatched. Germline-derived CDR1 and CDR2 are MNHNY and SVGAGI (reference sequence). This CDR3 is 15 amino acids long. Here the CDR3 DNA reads TGTGCCAGCAGATCACAGGGGGTTAGCAATCAGCCCCAGCATTTT. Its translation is CASRSQGVSNQPQHF.

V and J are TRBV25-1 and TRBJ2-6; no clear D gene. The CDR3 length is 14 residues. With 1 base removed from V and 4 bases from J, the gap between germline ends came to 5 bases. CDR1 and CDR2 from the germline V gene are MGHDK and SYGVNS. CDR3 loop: CASSEWGGANVLTF. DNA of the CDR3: TGTGCCAGCAGTGAATGGGGAGGGGCCAACGTCCTGACTTTC.

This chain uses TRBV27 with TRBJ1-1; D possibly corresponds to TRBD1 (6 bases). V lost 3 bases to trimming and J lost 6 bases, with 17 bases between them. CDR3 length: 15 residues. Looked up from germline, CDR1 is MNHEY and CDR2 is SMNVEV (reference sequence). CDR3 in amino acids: CASSFFSGVGAEAFF. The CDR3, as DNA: TGTGCCAGCAGTTTTTTTTCAGGGGTGGGCGCTGAAGCTTTCTTT.

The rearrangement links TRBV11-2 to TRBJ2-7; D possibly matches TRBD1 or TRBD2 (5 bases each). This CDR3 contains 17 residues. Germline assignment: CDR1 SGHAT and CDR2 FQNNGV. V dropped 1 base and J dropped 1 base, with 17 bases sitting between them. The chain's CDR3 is CASSLVGLRGWSYEQYF. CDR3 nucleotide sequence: TGTGCCAGCAGCTTAGTAGGGTTGAGGGGATGGTCCTACGAGCAGTACTTC.